Shown below are 10 T cell receptor beta chains from a single sample sequenced in a study of T cell responses to AZD1222 COVID-19 vaccine. Clones were read by immunoSEQ multiplex PCR, and TCRdb kept only the in-frame ones, dropping some. This table holds over 150,000 clones, about 86% found once. Sequenced material: peripheral blood, taken on day 0 of AZD1222 vaccination. The receptor set was obtained from an adult in good health.

The chain carries TRBV10-2 and TRBJ1-3; D gene unclear. The V and J ends lost 6 bases and 4 bases respectively, with 7 bases between them. The germline CDR1 and CDR2 sequences are WSHSY and SAAADI. The CDR3 runs 12 residues. CDR3 loop: CASRTQGNTIYF. The CDR3 DNA follows: TGCGCCAGCAGAACACAGGGAAACACCATATATTTT.

CDR3 DNA sequence: TGTGCCAGCAGGGGGGGACAGCCCAATTCACCCCTCCACTTT. This translates into CASRGGQPNSPLHF. This chain joins TRBV28 and TRBJ1-6; 7 positions match TRBD1. There are 14 residues in the CDR3. Germline CDR1 reads MDHEN; CDR2 reads SYDVKM. After removal of 6 bases from V and 7 bases from J, the junction contained 6 bases not matched to a gene.

J is TRBJ1-5 and V is TRBV21-1. TRBV21-1 is marked as a pseudogene. The CDR3 has 15 amino acids. Here the CDR3 reads CASSKERGPKQPQHF. The DNA for the CDR3 is TGTGCCAGCAGCAAAGAACGGGGCCCCAAACAGCCCCAGCATTTT.

This clone was seen just once. The chain couples TRBV5-5 to TRBJ2-7, with D unclear. CDR1 and CDR2 (germline): SGHKS, YYEKEE (reference sequence). The length of the CDR3 is 12 residues. The V and J ends lost 0 bases and 5 bases respectively, with 6 bases between them. CDR3 nucleotide sequence: TGTGCCAGCAGCTTGGAAGGGAACGAGCAGTACTTC. Its protein product is CASSLEGNEQYF.

A remark on this clone: This same CDR3 is encoded by further DNA sequences in the sample. This sequence joins TRBV7-3 and TRBJ1-1, with TRBD1 as a possible D gene (6 bases). Germline assignment: CDR1 SGHTA and CDR2 FQGTGA. V shed 5 bases and J shed 1 base, with 11 bases lying between them. The CDR3 contains 14 residues. The CDR3 loop reads CASSPQGGNTEAFF. As DNA, the CDR3 is TGTGCCAGCAGCCCTCAAGGGGGGAACACTGAAGCTTTCTTT.

This chain connects TRBV30 to TRBJ2-4, with D maybe TRBD2 (6 bases). V lost 4 bases to trimming and J lost 1 base, with 14 bases between them. Germline V CDR1 and CDR2: GTSNPN, SVGIG (reference sequence). The CDR3 length is 15 residues. The chain's CDR3 is CAWTRGGAAKNIQYF. CDR3 in DNA: TGTGCCTGGACGCGAGGCGGGGCGGCCAAAAACATTCAGTACTTC.

There are a few counts of this clone. The sample holds other DNA sequences that translate to the same CDR3. The rearrangement uses TRBV6-4 and TRBJ2-3; TRBD2 matches 11 bases. Losses at the gene ends were 4 bases for V and 3 bases for J; bases not matched to a gene: 0. This CDR3 is built from 14 residues. Looked up from germline, CDR1 is MRHNA and CDR2 is SNTAGT. The CDR3 loop reads CASSGTSGTDTQYF. CDR3 bases: TGTGCCAGCAGTGGGACTAGCGGGACAGATACGCAGTATTTT.

With regard to this clone: The same CDR3 is also encoded by other DNA sequences in this sample. This chain uses TRBV28 with TRBJ1-5; D remains unclear. Germline-derived CDR1 and CDR2 are MDHEN and SYDVKM. The CDR3 totals 13 residues. The ends were cut back, 5 bases at V and 4 bases at J, with 9 bases in the middle. This chain's CDR3 is CASSPPGNQPQHF. CDR3 DNA: TGTGCCAGCAGTCCACCCGGGAATCAGCCCCAGCATTTT. Filled out from reference TRBV28 and TRBJ1-5, the complete variable domain reads DVKVTQSSRYLVKRTGEKVFLECVQDMDHENMFWYRQDPGLGLRLIYFSYDVKMKEKGDIPEGYSVSREKKERFSLILESASTNQTSMYLCASSPPGNQPQHFGDGTRLSIL.

The rearrangement joins TRBV28 to TRBJ2-3; maybe TRBD2 (5 bases). This CDR3 spans 13 amino acids. The V gene lost 2 bases and the J gene lost 7 bases, with 10 bases spanning the gap. Germline V lookup: CDR1 MDHEN, CDR2 SYDVKM. The CDR3 is CASSLPPGNTQYF. CDR3 nucleotide sequence: TGTGCCAGCAGTTTACCTCCGGGAAATACGCAGTATTTT. Based on the CDR3 plus reference TRBV28 and TRBJ2-3, the full variable domain is DVKVTQSSRYLVKRTGEKVFLECVQDMDHENMFWYRQDPGLGLRLIYFSYDVKMKEKGDIPEGYSVSREKKERFSLILESASTNQTSMYLCASSLPPGNTQYFGPGTRLTVL.

The chain links TRBV27 to TRBJ1-6; the match to TRBD1 covers 10 bases. J was trimmed by 0 bases and V by 4 bases; bases with no gene match: 9. The CDR3 extends over 19 amino acids. Germline assignment: CDR1 MNHEY and CDR2 SMNVEV (reference sequence). The CDR3 region is CASSSPPGQGSSYNSPLHF. Here the CDR3 DNA reads TGTGCCAGCAGTTCCCCGCCGGGACAGGGGAGCTCCTATAATTCACCCCTCCACTTT.